Listed here are 32 T cell receptor beta chains from one sample, sequenced in a study of cytomegalovirus exposure and HLA in healthy donors. TCRdb's table, derived via immunoSEQ multiplex PCR, lists solely in-frame clones and lacks some. The sample holds about 78,000 clones, less than 96% seen once. The specimen was PBMCs. The receptor source for this set is a man aged 18 to 35 in good health and CMV-seropositive.

The sample holds one count of this clone. The V and J genes are TRBV15 and TRBJ2-7, with 9 bases lining up with TRBD2. With V trimmed by 0 bases and J by 4 bases, 4 bases remained unmatched. The CDR3 is 15 residues long. CDR1 is LNHNV and CDR2 is YYDKDF in the germline V gene (reference sequence). CDR3 protein: CATSRERLADYEQYF. The CDR3 DNA is TGTGCCACCAGCAGAGAGAGACTAGCGGATTACGAGCAGTACTTC. Using reference TRBV15 and TRBJ2-7 for the parts outside the CDR3, the full variable domain is DAMVIQNPRYQVTQFGKPVTLSCSQTLNHNVMYWYQQKSSQAPKLLFHYYDKDFNNEADTPDNFQSRRPNTSFCFLDIRSPGLGDTAMYLCATSRERLADYEQYFGPGTRLTVT.

This chain uses TRBV28 with TRBJ2-7; D call uncertain. The CDR3 extends over 11 amino acids. Germline V gene data show CDR1 as MDHEN and CDR2 as SYDVKM. With 4 bases removed from V and 3 bases from J, the gap between germline ends came to 4 bases. The CDR3 DNA reads TGTGCCAGCAGTTCCCACTACGAGCAGTACTTC. Residues: CASSSHYEQYF.

This sequence joins TRBV5-1 and TRBJ2-3; 7 nucleotides agree with TRBD2. Germline V gene sequence: CDR1 SGHRS, CDR2 YFSETQ. This CDR3 is built from 14 residues. J lost 3 bases, V lost 4 bases, and 5 bases had no gene match. The CDR3 DNA sequence: TGCGCCAGCAGCGCGGGAGTTTGGACAGATACGCAGTATTTT. Its translation is CASSAGVWTDTQYF. The full variable domain, rest sourced from reference TRBV5-1 and TRBJ2-3, is KAGVTQTPRYLIKTRGQQVTLSCSPISGHRSVSWYQQTPGQGLQFLFEYFSETQRNKGNFPGRFSGRQFSNSRSEMNVSTLELGDSALYLCASSAGVWTDTQYFGPGTRLTVL.

CDR3 coding DNA: TGTGCCAGCTCCGACCGGGCGGGAGGGAGCCCCTACGAGCAGTACTTC. It encodes CASSDRAGGSPYEQYF. The genes are TRBV19 and TRBJ2-7; 9 nucleotides agree with TRBD2. Trimming took 9 bases from V and 2 from J; bases not matched to a gene: 14. Germline V gene sequence: CDR1 LNHDA, CDR2 SQIVND (reference sequence). The CDR3 extends over 16 amino acids.

This chain uses TRBV6-5 with TRBJ2-7; 8 bases line up with TRBD2. The CDR3 is made up of 13 amino acids. V trimming: 6 bases; J trimming: 6 bases; junction bases outside the gene matches: 7. Germline V gene sequence: CDR1 MNHEY, CDR2 SVGAGI. The CDR3 here is CASRIAGSAEQYF. Here the CDR3 DNA reads TGTGCCAGCAGAATAGCGGGAAGCGCCGAGCAGTACTTC.

The V call is TRBV6-5, the J call TRBJ2-2; D gene uncertain. The CDR3 is made up of 14 amino acids. Trimming left V 5 bases short and J 4 bases short, with 11 bases between. The germline gives CDR1 MNHEY, CDR2 SVGAGI. This chain's CDR3 is CASSRTGTTGELFF. For the CDR3, the DNA is TGTGCCAGCAGTCGAACGGGTACCACCGGGGAGCTGTTTTTT.

The CDR3 bases are TGTGCCAGCAGCGGCTTTATCGGGGGTGGAAACACCATATATTTT. This gives the protein CASSGFIGGGNTIYF. The chain combines TRBV9 with TRBJ1-3; D is perhaps TRBD1 (5 bases). Germline-derived CDR1 and CDR2 are SGDLS and YYNGEE. Trimming pared 3 bases from V and 3 bases from J, leaving 13 bases between. The CDR3 length is 15 residues.

The V gene is TRBV15, the J gene TRBJ2-3; 7 nucleotides line up with TRBD1. CDR3 length: 16 amino acids. Trimming took 4 bases from V and 0 from J; bases not matched to a gene: 7. CDR1 and CDR2 from the germline V gene are LNHNV and YYDKDF (reference sequence). The CDR3 loop reads CATSKEPGQSTDTQYF. CDR3 DNA: TGTGCCACCAGCAAAGAACCGGGACAGAGCACAGATACGCAGTATTTT.

The rearrangement links TRBV27 to TRBJ2-3; 15 nucleotides match TRBD2. The ends lost 5 bases at V and 4 bases at J; junction bases unmatched: 13. The CDR3 length is 19 residues. CDR1 and CDR2 from the germline V gene are MNHEY and SMNVEV (reference sequence). CDR3 in amino acids: CASSLYVGTSGGRSDTQYF. The CDR3 coding sequence is TGTGCCAGCAGTCTCTATGTAGGGACTAGCGGGGGGAGATCAGATACGCAGTATTTT.

The chain links TRBV6-1 to TRBJ1-2; D not resolved. The germline CDR1 and CDR2 sequences are MNHNS and SASEGT. Deletions cut 4 bases from V and 1 base from J, with 7 bases between. This CDR3 comprises 13 residues. The DNA of the CDR3 is TGTGCCAGCAGTGTCGCAGATAACTATGGCTACACCTTC. Translated: CASSVADNYGYTF.

V gene TRBV30 combines with J gene TRBJ2-7; 8 bases agree with TRBD1. Trimming cost V 3 bases and J 2 bases; bases outside gene matches: 3. This CDR3 spans 13 amino acids. Germline V gene data show CDR1 as GTSNPN and CDR2 as SVGIG (reference sequence). CDR3 coding DNA: TGTGCCTGGAGGGGACAGGCTGCCTACGAGCAGTACTTC. Encoded protein: CAWRGQAAYEQYF.

V is TRBV19 and J is TRBJ2-3, with D unresolved. The ends were cut back, 6 bases at V and 0 bases at J, with 10 bases in the middle. Germline V gives CDR1 LNHDA, CDR2 SQIVND (reference sequence). The CDR3 runs to 14 residues. CDR3 coding DNA: TGTGCCAGTAGGACACAACCCAGCACAGATACGCAGTATTTT. Translation gives CASRTQPSTDTQYF.

The V and J genes are TRBV19 and TRBJ2-1, with 8 bases identical to TRBD2. Germline CDR1 and CDR2: LNHDA and SQIVND (reference sequence). Trimming removed 1 base from V and 15 bases from J; junction bases left unmatched: 14. The CDR3 extends over 15 amino acids. The CDR3 region has the DNA TGTGCCAGTAGTATAGGCTGGAGCGGGAGACCGTTGTTGTTCTTC. Translating gives CASSIGWSGRPLLFF.

The rearrangement links TRBV18 to TRBJ1-1, with D maybe TRBD1 (5 bases). The germline V gene encodes CDR1 KGHSH and CDR2 LQKENI. The CDR3 loop spans 12 amino acids. V lost 6 bases, J lost 7 bases, and 12 bases lay in between. The CDR3 region is CASSLDSDEAFF. The CDR3 DNA reads TGTGCCAGCTCCCTTGACAGCGATGAAGCTTTCTTT.

This rearrangement joins TRBV18 to TRBJ2-7, with a possible D match to TRBD1 (7 bases). The V end was cut by 0 bases, the J end by 0 bases, with 12 bases between. CDR3 size: 16 residues. Germline lookup yields CDR1 KGHSH and CDR2 LQKENI. DNA for the CDR3: TGTGCCAGCTCACCACCGGCGCGGGACAGCTCCTACGAGCAGTACTTC. This translates into CASSPPARDSSYEQYF.

The rearrangement joins TRBV11-2 to TRBJ2-1; possible D gene TRBD2, 6 bases. The CDR3 has 13 residues. Germline V gene data show CDR1 as SGHAT and CDR2 as FQNNGV. V was pared by 5 bases and J by 6 bases, with 11 bases between. The CDR3 nucleotides read TGTGCCAGCAGCCGGGGACTCCTCAATGAGCAGTTCTTC. As protein: CASSRGLLNEQFF.

The V and J genes are TRBV28 and TRBJ2-2, with D unclear. The CDR3 totals 12 residues. Germline loops: CDR1 MDHEN, CDR2 SYDVKM. The V end lost 5 bases, the J end lost 6 bases, and 7 bases lay between the germline ends. The CDR3 DNA reads TGTGCCAGCAGTCTCCTTTCCGGGGAGCTGTTTTTT. The encoded protein is CASSLLSGELFF.

This chain links TRBV5-1 with TRBJ2-3; 11 bases line up with TRBD2. Trimming cost V 2 bases and J 4 bases; bases outside gene matches: 12. CDR1 SGHRS and CDR2 YFSETQ come from the germline V gene. The CDR3 contains 18 residues. The CDR3 region has the DNA TGCGCCAGCAGCTTCCCTACCTTACTAGCGGGAGTCCCAGATACGCAGTATTTT. Amino acid sequence: CASSFPTLLAGVPDTQYF.

The V gene is TRBV2, the J gene TRBJ1-4; D is perhaps TRBD1 (5 bases). This CDR3 contains 14 residues. Trimming pared 4 bases from V and 8 bases from J, leaving 14 bases between. Germline CDR1 and CDR2: SNHLY and FYNNEI. As DNA, the CDR3 is TGTGCCAGCAGTGTATCGGGGGGTCGCGAAAAACTGTTTTTT. It specifies CASSVSGGREKLFF.

The chain links TRBV29-1 to TRBJ1-2; tentative D call: TRBD1 (6 bases). The V end lost 7 bases, the J end lost 4 bases, and 19 bases lay between the germline ends. CDR3 size: 14 residues. Per the germline V gene, CDR1 is SQVTM and CDR2 is ANQGSEA. The DNA of the CDR3 is TGCAGCGCTCATGGGCAGGGGACCTCCTATGGCTACACCTTC. Its translation: CSAHGQGTSYGYTF.

This rearrangement joins TRBV19 to TRBJ1-1; TRBD1 matches 7 bases. This CDR3 contains 11 residues. CDR1 is LNHDA and CDR2 is SQIVND in the germline V gene (reference sequence). After removal of 10 bases from V and 5 bases from J, the junction contained 4 bases not matched to a gene. This chain's CDR3 is CATTGRTEAFF. CDR3 DNA: TGTGCCACGACAGGGCGGACTGAAGCTTTCTTT.

The chain is built from TRBV27 and TRBJ2-7; 12 nucleotides line up with TRBD2. V lost 4 bases to trimming and J lost 2 bases; unmatched junction nucleotides: 6. Germline V gene sequence: CDR1 MNHEY, CDR2 SMNVEV (reference sequence). The CDR3 is 16 amino acids. DNA for the CDR3: TGTGCCAGCAGTTCCCGACTAGCGGGAGCCCCCTACGAGCAGTACTTC. Protein product: CASSSRLAGAPYEQYF.

As for this clone: One junction end disagrees with the germline gene, perhaps due to a read error. The chain recombines TRBV2 with TRBJ2-3; D uncertain. From germline, CDR1 is SNHLY and CDR2 FYNNEI. The CDR3 sequence is 11 residues long. DNA of the CDR3: TGCGTTTCCTCGCTAGCAGATACGCAGTATTTT. Its translation: CVSSLADTQYF.

The chain carries TRBV5-1 and TRBJ2-1; 7 bases are shared with TRBD1. Unmatched junction bases numbered 7, after V lost 5 bases and J lost 5 bases. Germline V gene sequence: CDR1 SGHRS, CDR2 YFSETQ. CDR3 length: 14 amino acids. The CDR3 reads CASRDATGDNEQFF. As DNA, the CDR3 is TGCGCCAGCAGAGACGCAACAGGGGACAATGAGCAGTTCTTC.

The rearrangement links TRBV6-6 to TRBJ2-1, with unresolved D. V lost 5 bases and J lost 2, with 16 bases in between. CDR1 and CDR2 from the germline V gene are MNHNY and SVGAGI (reference sequence). This CDR3 region has 16 residues. In DNA form, the CDR3 reads TGTGCCAGCAGTACCTCCCTGACTTTGACCTACAATGAGCAGTTCTTC. Its protein is CASSTSLTLTYNEQFF.

This chain connects TRBV6-1 to TRBJ2-1, with D possibly being TRBD2 (5 bases). The CDR3 totals 11 residues. CDR1 is MNHNS, CDR2 SASEGT, per germline. Trimming pared 10 bases from V and 7 bases from J, leaving 11 bases between. DNA for the CDR3: TGTGCCACCGGATGGGAGAATGAGCAGTTCTTC. Translated, it gives CATGWENEQFF.

The rearrangement links TRBV10-1 to TRBJ2-1, with 10 bases aligning to TRBD2. Germline-derived CDR1 and CDR2 are WNHNN and SYGVQD (reference sequence). V gave up 6 bases and J gave up 7 bases; unmatched junction bases: 6. The CDR3 is 14 residues long. The CDR3 loop reads CASSPTSGLNEQFF. DNA for the CDR3: TGCGCCAGCAGCCCGACTAGCGGGCTAAATGAGCAGTTCTTC.

V is TRBV19 and J is TRBJ2-1; 11 bases are shared with TRBD2. The V segment lost 9 bases and the J segment 8 bases; nucleotides outside the gene matches: 9. CDR1 LNHDA and CDR2 SQIVND come from the germline V gene (reference sequence). CDR3 length: 14 residues. The CDR3 loop is CARPGTSGGDEQFF. CDR3 nucleotide sequence: TGTGCCAGACCCGGGACTAGCGGTGGTGATGAGCAGTTCTTC.

J is TRBJ2-1 and V is TRBV12-5, with 8 bases aligning to TRBD2. V shed 0 bases, J shed 0 bases, and the junction held 4 bases outside the gene matches. CDR3 length: 17 residues. Germline-derived CDR1 and CDR2 are LGHNT and FRNRAP. The CDR3: CASGLVVSGSSYNEQFF. CDR3 bases: TGTGCTAGTGGTTTGGTCGTAAGCGGGAGCTCCTACAATGAGCAGTTCTTC. The full variable domain, its missing parts supplied by reference TRBV12-5 and TRBJ2-1, is DARVTQTPRHKVTEMGQEVTMRCQPILGHNTVFWYRQTMMQGLELLAYFRNRAPLDDSGMPKDRFSAEMPDATLATLKIQPSEPRDSAVYFCASGLVVSGSSYNEQFFGPGTRLTVL.

The chain carries TRBV6-5 and TRBJ1-3; D may be TRBD1 (5 bases). The CDR3 consists of 14 residues. Trimming removed 0 bases from V and 7 bases from J, with 10 bases in between. CDR1 MNHEY and CDR2 SVGAGI come from the germline V gene. The DNA of the CDR3 is TGTGCCAGCAGTTACTCGGGGGGGAGGAACACCATATATTTT. This sequence encodes CASSYSGGRNTIYF.

The CDR3 reads CACQQGVWTEAFF. CDR3 DNA: TGTGCCTGTCAACAGGGGGTATGGACTGAAGCTTTCTTT. V and J are TRBV30 and TRBJ1-1; 8 bases are a match to TRBD1. Germline V gene data show CDR1 as GTSNPN and CDR2 as SVGIG (reference sequence). CDR3 length equals 13 residues. The ends lost 6 bases at V and 5 bases at J; junction bases unmatched: 8.

The chain uses TRBV6-1 and TRBJ1-4, with D possibly TRBD1 on 6 matching bases. Germline values: CDR1 MNHNS, CDR2 SASEGT. The CDR3 sequence is 17 residues long. V gave up 3 bases and J gave up 1 base, with 15 bases separating them. The chain's CDR3 is CASSDKSWGLTNEKLFF. The CDR3 DNA reads as TGTGCCAGCAGTGATAAATCGTGGGGGCTAACTAATGAAAAACTGTTTTTT.